Below are 10 T cell receptor beta chains sequenced from a single sample in a study of cytomegalovirus exposure and HLA in healthy donors. The PCR had 60 Vbeta and 13 Jbeta primers. The assay was immunoSEQ multiplex PCR, and TCRdb's table has in-frame clones only and misses some. The sample carries 100,000 to 150,000 clones, around 78% recorded once. The sample was PBMCs. The receptors stem from a middle-aged man in good health and CMV-seronegative.

The chain is built from TRBV19 and TRBJ1-2; TRBD1 matches 7 bases. Germline-derived CDR1 and CDR2 are LNHDA and SQIVND (reference sequence). J was trimmed by 7 bases and V by 3 bases; bases with no gene match: 11. The CDR3 has 15 residues. CDR3 region: CASSIRRGYSVGYTF. The CDR3 DNA reads as TGTGCCAGTAGTATTCGCAGGGGGTACAGTGTTGGCTACACCTTC.

In regard to this clone: A junction end diverges from the germline sequence, so it may reflect a read error. This chain links TRBV9 with TRBJ1-3; the D is unclear. Looked up from germline, CDR1 is SGDLS and CDR2 is YYNGEE. The length of the CDR3 is 14 residues. The CDR3 reads CASSVSGSGNAIYF. The CDR3 DNA reads as TGTGCCAGCAGCGTATCAGGCTCTGGAAACGCCATATATTTT.

The J gene is TRBJ1-4, the V gene TRBV6-1; D perhaps matches TRBD1 (5 bases). Germline assignment: CDR1 MNHNS and CDR2 SASEGT. Trimming stripped 3 bases from V and 8 bases from J, with 10 bases between. CDR3 length: 13 amino acids. The CDR3 region has the DNA TGTGCCAGCAGTGAGAAGGGGTTGGAAAAACTGTTTTTT. It translates to CASSEKGLEKLFF.

The rearrangement uses TRBV5-4 and TRBJ1-1; TRBD1 is a possible D gene (6 bases). The CDR3 is 14 amino acids. The V gene's germline CDR1 is SGHNT and CDR2 YYREEE (reference sequence). The V end lost 0 bases, the J end lost 10 bases, and 16 bases lay between the germline ends. Here the CDR3 reads CASSLDRVGGRAFF. The CDR3 DNA is TGTGCCAGCAGCTTGGACAGGGTGGGTGGAAGAGCTTTCTTT.

The rearrangement uses TRBV18 and TRBJ1-1; tentatively, D is TRBD1 (6 bases). This CDR3 has 13 residues. The germline V gene has CDR1 KGHSH and CDR2 LQKENI. V was trimmed by 6 bases and J by 3 bases, leaving 11 bases between them. CDR3 DNA sequence: TGTGCCAGCTCGCTCTACAGGGACACTGAAGCTTTCTTT. Residues: CASSLYRDTEAFF. Looking up the rest from reference TRBV18 and TRBJ1-1 gives the full variable domain: NAGVMQNPRHLVRRRGQEARLRCSPMKGHSHVYWYRQLPEEGLKFMVYLQKENIIDESGMPKERFSAEFPKEGPSILRIQQVVRGDSAAYFCASSLYRDTEAFFGQGTRLTVV.

The J gene is TRBJ1-1, the V gene TRBV2; unclear D gene. The germline CDR1 and CDR2 sequences are SNHLY and FYNNEI. Deletions cut 5 bases from V and 3 bases from J, with 16 bases between. The CDR3 is 15 amino acids. The CDR3 is CASSPRLRLDTEAFF. For the CDR3, the DNA is TGTGCCAGCAGTCCCCGACTAAGGTTGGACACTGAAGCTTTCTTT.

The J gene is TRBJ1-3, the V gene TRBV10-3, with no clear D. The CDR3 sequence is 15 residues long. Germline CDR1 is ENHRY and CDR2 is SYGVKD. Deletions cut 2 bases from V and 0 bases from J, with 8 bases between. In DNA, the CDR3 is TGTGCCATCAGTGAGGGTAGTGGCTCTGGAAACACCATATATTTT. This translates into CAISEGSGSGNTIYF.

This sequence joins TRBV19 and TRBJ2-7; maybe TRBD2 (5 bases). Trimming removed 3 bases at V and 3 bases at J, with 12 bases between. The CDR3 has 14 amino acids. Looked up from germline, CDR1 is LNHDA and CDR2 is SQIVND (reference sequence). The CDR3 loop reads CASSIGLGSYEQYF. In nucleotides, the CDR3 is TGTGCCAGTAGTATCGGGCTGGGGAGCTACGAGCAGTACTTC.

The chain combines TRBV13 with TRBJ1-4, with D tentatively TRBD1 (5 bases). The CDR3 spans 15 residues. The V gene lost 3 bases and the J gene lost 4 bases, with 12 bases spanning the gap. Germline loops: CDR1 PRHDT, CDR2 FYEKMQ (reference sequence). The CDR3 DNA reads TGTGCCAGCAGCTTTAACCAGGGAATTAATGAAAAACTGTTTTTT. The encoded protein is CASSFNQGINEKLFF.

The chain uses TRBV5-6 and TRBJ2-7; D gene uncertain. CDR3 length: 12 amino acids. Per the germline V gene, CDR1 is SGHDT and CDR2 is YYEEEE. Trimming removed 0 bases from V and 5 bases from J, with 6 bases in between. Here the CDR3 DNA reads TGTGCCAGCAGCTTGGCTTCGGACGAGCAGTACTTC. This translates into CASSLASDEQYF. The complete variable domain, with remaining parts taken from reference TRBV5-6 and TRBJ2-7, reads DAGVTQSPTHLIKTRGQQVTLRCSPKSGHDTVSWYQQALGQGPQFIFQYYEEEERQRGNFPDRFSGHQFPNYSSELNVNALLLGDSALYLCASSLASDEQYFGPGTRLTVT.